Reported below is one TCR beta chain. In the authors' methods: Estimated nucleated cell counts came from reference gene primer amplification. Profiling relied on immunoSEQ multiplex PCR, and the TCRdb table lists in-frame clones only, not all of them. V, J and clone size are those of that table, while D and trimming were read from the DNA. Among around 300,000 clones listed, 86% were seen once. This record belongs to a study of blood T cell repertoires in COVID-19. Study-wide background: Spain, Italy and the United States supplied samples that represented acute and convalescent COVID-19. The cDNA or gDNA used as material had been derived from T cells, B-cell-depleted T cells, or PBMCs.

The CDR3 extends over 13 amino acids. Germline V gene lookup returns CDR1 WNHNN and CDR2 SYGVQD (reference sequence). V was pared by 6 bases and J by 5 bases, with 13 bases between. This chain joins TRBV10-1 and TRBJ2-5; no firm D call. Specimen: peripheral blood. The TCR was taken from a woman aged 25 to 45 with active or convalescent COVID-19. Written as DNA, the CDR3 is TGCGCCAGCAGCCCGGTAGACGGGGAGACCCAGTACTTC. As protein: CASSPVDGETQYF.